This T cell receptor beta chain stems from a study of T cell clonotyping in hematopoietic cell transplantation. For the study at large: Cytoreduction preceded collection of pretransplant recipient samples. General observations from the study: Without cell sorting, CD4 versus CD8 contributions remain unresolved. Broader posttransplant TCR repertoire diversity was predicted by graft donor and pretransplant recipient Inverse Simpson Index values.

Time point defined: recipient sample about 28 days before transplant, after cytoreduction. Sequenced by immunoSEQ multiplex PCR; TCRdb stores in-frame clones only, minus some. This sample has about 76,000 clones, with 95% to 97% found just once. On this clone: Its antigen is unidentified.

The receptor comes from a woman aged 45-65 years with acute myeloid leukemia. Some clones in this sample may be carry-over from other donors' samples. This sample comprised peripheral blood mononuclear cells, obtained before stem cell transplant.

DNA of the CDR3: TGCAGCGTTGAAGGGGGTGGGGGAGCTTTCTTT. Translation: CSVEGGGGAFF. The chain joins TRBV29-1 to TRBJ1-1, with a tentative D call TRBD1 (5 bases). Trimming took 1 base from V and 10 from J, leaving 10 bases between them. Germline CDR1 reads SQVTM; CDR2 reads ANQGSEA. This CDR3 comprises 11 residues.